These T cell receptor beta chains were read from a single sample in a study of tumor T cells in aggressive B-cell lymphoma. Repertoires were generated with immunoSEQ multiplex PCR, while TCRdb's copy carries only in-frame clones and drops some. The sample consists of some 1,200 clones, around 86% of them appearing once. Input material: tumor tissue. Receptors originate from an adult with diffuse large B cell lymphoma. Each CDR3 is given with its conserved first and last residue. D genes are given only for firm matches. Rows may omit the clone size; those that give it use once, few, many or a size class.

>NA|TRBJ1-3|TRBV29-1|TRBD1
CSVAGTAPGNTIYF
TGCAGCGTCGCCGGGACAGCTCCTGGAAACACCATATATTTT
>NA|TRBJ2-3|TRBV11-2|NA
CASSLNGGLSTDTQYF
TGTGCCAGCAGCCTGAACGGGGGGCTTAGCACAGATACGCAGTATTTT
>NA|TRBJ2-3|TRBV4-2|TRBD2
CASSQHGRATDTQYF
TGTGCCAGCAGCCAACACGGGAGGGCCACAGATACGCAGTATTTT
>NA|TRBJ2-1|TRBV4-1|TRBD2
CASSLSGSTYNEQFF
TGCGCCAGCAGCCTTAGCGGGAGTACCTACAATGAGCAGTTCTTC
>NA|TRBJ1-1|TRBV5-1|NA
CASGSNAGNTEAFF
TGCGCCAGCGGTTCAAATGCAGGGAACACTGAAGCTTTCTTT
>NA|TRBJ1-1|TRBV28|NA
CASSFVANTEAFF
TGTGCCAGCAGTTTCGTAGCAAACACTGAAGCTTTCTTT
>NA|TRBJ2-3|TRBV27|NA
CASSLFRQITDTQYF
TGTGCCAGCAGTTTATTTAGACAGATCACAGATACGCAGTATTTT
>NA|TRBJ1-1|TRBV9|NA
CASSAQVVDEAFF
TGTGCCAGCAGCGCACAGGTGGTGGATGAAGCTTTCTTT
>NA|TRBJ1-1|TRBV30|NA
CAWRRVNTEAFF
TGTGCCTGGAGGAGGGTGAACACTGAAGCTTTCTTT
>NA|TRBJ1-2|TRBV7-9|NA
CASSQQAGVSNYGYTF
TGTGCCAGCAGCCAACAGGCAGGAGTTTCTAACTATGGCTACACCTTC
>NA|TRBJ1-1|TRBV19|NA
CASKTGDNTEAFF
TGTGCCAGTAAGACAGGCGATAACACTGAAGCTTTCTTT
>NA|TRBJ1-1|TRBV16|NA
CASSQSRGGTEAFF
TGTGCCAGCAGCCAATCCAGGGGTGGCACTGAAGCTTTCTTT
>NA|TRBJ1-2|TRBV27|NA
CASSLTPSGILYGYTF
TGTGCCAGCAGTTTAACTCCTTCGGGGATCCTCTATGGCTACACCTTC
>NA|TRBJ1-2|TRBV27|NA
CASSLLGANYGYTF
TGTGCCAGCAGTTTGTTAGGGGCTAACTATGGCTACACCTTC
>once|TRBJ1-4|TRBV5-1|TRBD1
CASSLRQGNEKLFF
TGCGCCAGCAGCTTGAGACAGGGAAATGAAAAACTGTTTTTT
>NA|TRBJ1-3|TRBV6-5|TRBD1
CASSEGQAGNTIYF
TGTGCCAGCAGCGAGGGACAGGCTGGAAACACCATATATTTT
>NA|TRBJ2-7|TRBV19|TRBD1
CASSISTGTGAGEQYF
TGTGCCAGTAGTATTTCAACCGGGACAGGGGCCGGAGAGCAGTACTTC
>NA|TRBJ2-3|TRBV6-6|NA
CASSSRDTGTDTQYF
TGTGCCAGCAGTTCCCGGGACACGGGCACAGATACGCAGTATTTT
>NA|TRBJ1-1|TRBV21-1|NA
CASSRAQDTEAFF
TGTGCCAGCAGCCGGGCACAGGACACTGAAGCTTTCTTT
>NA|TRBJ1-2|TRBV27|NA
CASSLQGTNYGYTF
TGTGCCAGCAGTTTACAGGGAACCAACTATGGCTACACCTTC
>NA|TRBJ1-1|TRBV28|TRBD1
CASSSFSLTGGRAFF
TGTGCCAGCAGTTCTTTCTCCCTTACAGGGGGGAGGGCTTTCTTT
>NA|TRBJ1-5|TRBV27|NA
CASSQGRNQPQHF
TGTGCCAGCAGCCAGGGTCGCAATCAGCCCCAGCATTTT
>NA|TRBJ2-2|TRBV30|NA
CAWSTTGELFF
TGTGCCTGGAGTACAACCGGGGAGCTGTTTTTT
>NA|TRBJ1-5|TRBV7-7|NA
CASSPGQPRITSQHF
TGTGCCAGCAGCCCCGGACAGCCTAGAATCACGTCCCAGCATTTT
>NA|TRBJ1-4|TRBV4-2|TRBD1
CASSQDGQGATTNEKLFF
TGTGCCAGCAGCCAAGATGGGCAGGGGGCTACAACTAATGAAAAACTGTTTTTT
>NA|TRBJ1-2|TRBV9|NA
CASSPQIGSYGYTF
TGTGCCAGCAGCCCCCAAATTGGGAGCTATGGCTACACCTTC
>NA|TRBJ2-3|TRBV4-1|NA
CASSQDSDPNYGTQYF
TGCGCCAGCAGCCAAGATAGCGACCCAAACTATGGGACGCAGTATTTT
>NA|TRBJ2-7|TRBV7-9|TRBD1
CASSQGTGRADEQYF
TGTGCCAGCAGCCAGGGGACAGGGCGGGCTGACGAGCAGTACTTC
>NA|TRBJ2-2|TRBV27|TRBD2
CASSSIAGVGTGELFF
TGTGCCAGCAGTTCTATAGCGGGAGTAGGGACCGGGGAGCTGTTTTTT
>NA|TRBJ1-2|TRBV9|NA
CASPTMIPDGYTF
TGTGCCAGCCCCACTATGATACCCGATGGCTACACCTTC
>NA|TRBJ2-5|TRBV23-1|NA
CAGSQGTRPQETQYF
TGCGCCGGCAGTCAAGGAACCAGGCCGCAAGAGACCCAGTACTTC
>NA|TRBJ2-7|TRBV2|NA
CASSEALPWGSLSSYEQYF
TGTGCCAGCAGTGAAGCGCTTCCTTGGGGCAGCTTGTCCTCCTACGAGCAGTACTTC
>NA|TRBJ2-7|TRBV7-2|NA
CASSFQAYEQYF
TGTGCCAGCAGCTTTCAGGCCTACGAGCAGTACTTC
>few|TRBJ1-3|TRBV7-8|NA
CASSSTPGVTGNTIYF
TGTGCCAGCAGCTCGACCCCAGGGGTAACTGGAAACACCATATATTTT
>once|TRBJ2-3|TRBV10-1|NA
CASSDWGQPQYF
TGCGCCAGCAGTGACTGGGGGCAGCCCCAGTATTTT
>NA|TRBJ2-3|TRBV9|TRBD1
CASSADRGRFDTQYF
TGTGCCAGCAGCGCCGACAGGGGGCGATTTGATACGCAGTATTTT